The 8 T cell receptor beta chains presented below share a single source sample, sequenced in a study of T-cell reconstitution after alpha-beta-depleted transplantation in children. It was with unique molecular identifiers that the TCRbeta library was prepared. One entry per CDR3 protein, called by TCRdb with MiXCR from the PCR reads. The repertoire has more than 550,000 distinct CDR3 sequences, over 9.5% of them found once; the top ten carry about 4%. The sequences come from PBMCs from the stem cell graft donor, collected from the stem cell graft. These receptors all come from a human donor who donated a stem cell graft to a child with acute myeloid leukemia.

The table lists this clonotype with a few counts. The chain recombines TRBV7-2 with TRBJ2-1; D is uncertain. The ends were cut back, 1 base at V and 2 bases at J, with 6 bases in the middle. Per germline, CDR1 SGHTA and CDR2 FQGNSA. CDR3 length equals 14 residues. CDR3 bases: TGTGCCAGCAGCTTAGATCAGGCCTACAATGAGCAGTTCTTC. Translated: CASSLDQAYNEQFF.

This sequence joins TRBV30 and TRBJ1-3; D is uncertain. Germline V lookup: CDR1 GTSNPN, CDR2 SVGIG (reference sequence). The CDR3 is 16 amino acids. V dropped 3 bases and J dropped 0 bases, with 15 bases sitting between them. CDR3 sequence: CAWSLAGSLSGNTIYF. The CDR3 bases are TGTGCCTGGAGCCTCGCGGGGTCGCTCTCTGGAAACACCATATATTTT.

J is TRBJ2-3 and V is TRBV7-8; D is uncertain. This CDR3 spans 15 amino acids. The V gene lost 7 bases and the J gene lost 3 bases, with 17 bases spanning the gap. Germline lookup yields CDR1 SGHVS and CDR2 FQNEAQ. The CDR3: CASIRYERKTDTQYF. The DNA of the CDR3 is TGTGCCAGCATCCGCTATGAAAGAAAGACAGATACGCAGTATTTT.

This clonotype was counted ten times or more. The rearrangement uses TRBV9 and TRBJ2-1, with D hard to call. Germline CDR1 reads SGDLS; CDR2 reads YYNGEE. Trimming removed 0 bases at V and 0 bases at J, with 10 bases between. This CDR3 spans 16 amino acids. CDR3 DNA: TGTGCCAGCAGCGTAGGCTTGTACGGCTCCTACAATGAGCAGTTCTTC. It is translated as CASSVGLYGSYNEQFF.

This clonotype was seen many times. The chain uses TRBV7-3 and TRBJ1-3; D unresolved. The CDR3 spans 13 residues. With 5 bases removed from V and 0 bases from J, the gap between germline ends came to 5 bases. Germline V gene lookup returns CDR1 SGHTA and CDR2 FQGTGA. Written as DNA, the CDR3 is TGTGCCAGCAGCCCGGACTCTGGAAACACCATATATTTT. The encoded protein is CASSPDSGNTIYF.

Note on this clonotype: This may stem from a read error, because a much larger clone lies one nucleotide away. The chain carries TRBV7-2 and TRBJ2-7; 9 bases match TRBD2. Germline values: CDR1 SGHTA, CDR2 FQGNSA. V trimming: 5 bases; J trimming: 3 bases; junction bases outside the gene matches: 2. The CDR3 totals 13 residues. DNA of the CDR3: TGTGCCAGCAGCCCTAGCGGGAACTACGAGCAGTACTTC. It specifies CASSPSGNYEQYF.

This clonotype was observed a handful of times. The chain recombines TRBV20-1 with TRBJ1-5; D is unclear. The CDR3 extends over 14 amino acids. In germline, CDR1 is DFQATT, CDR2 SNEGSKA (reference sequence). V was shortened by 2 bases and J by 7 bases, with 15 bases between the two germline ends. CDR3 protein: CSARPPLDGQPQHF. CDR3 coding DNA: TGCAGTGCTAGACCGCCGCTGGATGGGCAGCCCCAGCATTTT.

Note on this clonotype: An end of the junction differs from the germline gene, which may be a read error. V is TRBV3-1 and J is TRBJ2-1; TRBD2 agrees at 13 bases. The germline gives CDR1 LGHDT, CDR2 YNNKEL (reference sequence). The CDR3 sequence is 18 residues long. CDR3 nucleotides: TGTACCAGCAGGCCGGGACTAGCGGGAACTAGCTCCTACAATGAGCAGTTCTTC. This translates into CTSRPGLAGTSSYNEQFF.